Reported below is one T cell receptor (beta chain). This entry comes from a study of blood T cell repertoires in COVID-19. Which cohort a participant joined came from the clinical history participants gave. TCRdb keeps only in-frame clones here, not all; method: immunoSEQ multiplex PCR. Counted here are over 110,000 clones, roughly 84% occurring once; the ten biggest clones make up 4.5% to 5.5%. The trim removed 2 bases at V and 3 bases at J, leaving 13 bases unmatched. CDR3 length: 17 amino acids. Per germline, CDR1 SGDLS and CDR2 YYNGEE. The TCR originated in a middle-aged man with acute COVID-19. Sequencing was performed on PBMCs or T cells enriched from blood (not recorded which). V is TRBV9 and J is TRBJ1-1; 7 positions match TRBD1. For the CDR3, the DNA is TGTGCCAGCAGCGTGGGTTCAGGGGGATACACTCACACTGAAGCTTTCTTT. It codes for CASSVGSGGYTHTEAFF.